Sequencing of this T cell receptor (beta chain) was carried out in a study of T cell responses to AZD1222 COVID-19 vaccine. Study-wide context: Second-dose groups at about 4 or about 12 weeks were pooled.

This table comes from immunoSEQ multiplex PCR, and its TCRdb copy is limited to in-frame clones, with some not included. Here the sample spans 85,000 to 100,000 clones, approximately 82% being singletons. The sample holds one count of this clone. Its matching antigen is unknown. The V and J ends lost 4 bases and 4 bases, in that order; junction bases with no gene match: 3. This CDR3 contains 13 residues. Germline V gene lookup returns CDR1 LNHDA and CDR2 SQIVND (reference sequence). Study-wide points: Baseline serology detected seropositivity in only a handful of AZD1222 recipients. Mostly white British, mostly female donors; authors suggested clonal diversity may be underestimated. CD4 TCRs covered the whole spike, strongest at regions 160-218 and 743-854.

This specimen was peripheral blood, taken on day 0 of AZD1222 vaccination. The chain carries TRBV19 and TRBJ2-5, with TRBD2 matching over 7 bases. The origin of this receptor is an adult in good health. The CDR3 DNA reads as TGTGCCAGTAGTACGGGAGGAGGAGAGACCCAGTACTTC. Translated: CASSTGGGETQYF. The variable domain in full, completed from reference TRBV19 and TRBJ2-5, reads DGGITQSPKYLFRKEGQNVTLSCEQNLNHDAMYWYRQDPGQGLRLIYYSQIVNDFQKGDIAEGYSVSREKKESFPLTVTSAQKNPTAFYLCASSTGGGETQYFGPGTRLLVL.